The 8 T cell receptor beta chains presented below share a single source sample, sequenced in a study of T cell repertoires in cytomegalovirus infection. No antigen has been assigned to these receptors. TCRdb reanalysed the reads using MiXCR and keeps one entry per CDR3 protein. The sample comprises 380,000 or so distinct CDR3 sequences, about 32% of which are singletons, and approximately 13% rests with the top ten. This specimen consisted of cultured PBMCs, obtained from culture after CMV antigen stimulation. All receptors come from a human donor in good health (CMV status not recorded). Some clones in this sample may be carry-over from other donors' samples.

This clonotype was counted at least ten times. V usage is TRBV7-2 and J usage is TRBJ1-1; D uncertain. Trimming left V 2 bases short and J 5 bases short, with 6 bases between. The CDR3 contains 12 residues. In germline, CDR1 is SGHTA, CDR2 FQGNSA. As DNA, the CDR3 is TGTGCCAGCAGCTTACGGCTAACTGAAGCTTTCTTT. Its translation: CASSLRLTEAFF.

In DNA form, the CDR3 reads TGTGCCAGCGTCGGGAGACAGTTGGACACGCAGTATTTT. It specifies CASVGRQLDTQYF. The V call is TRBV6-5, the J call TRBJ2-3, with a weak D call TRBD2 (6 bases). CDR3 length: 13 amino acids. V was trimmed by 8 bases and J by 9 bases, leaving 18 bases between them. CDR1 is MNHEY and CDR2 is SVGAGI in the germline V gene.

This clonotype was recorded at least ten times. The V gene is TRBV7-2, the J gene TRBJ1-4; no clear D gene. The CDR3 length is 13 residues. The germline CDR1 and CDR2 sequences are SGHTA and FQGNSA. The V and J ends lost 4 bases and 11 bases respectively, with 14 bases between them. CDR3 residues: CASSSDPHGKLFF. The DNA of the CDR3 is TGTGCCAGCAGCTCCGACCCCCACGGCAAACTGTTTTTT.

The rearrangement joins TRBV20-1 to TRBJ1-1; maybe TRBD1 (6 bases). The V and J ends lost 0 bases and 4 bases respectively, with 12 bases between them. The CDR3 runs to 14 residues. Germline assignment: CDR1 DFQATT and CDR2 SNEGSKA (reference sequence). CDR3 DNA: TGCAGTGCTAGAGACAGGGGAAGGGTCACTGAAGCTTTCTTT. It codes for CSARDRGRVTEAFF.

V gene TRBV7-8 combines with J gene TRBJ1-2; 8 bases line up with TRBD1. Germline loops: CDR1 SGHVS, CDR2 FQNEAQ. The CDR3 runs to 16 residues. The ends lost 1 base at V and 3 bases at J; junction bases unmatched: 7. CDR3 protein: CASSLGQGSGDYGYTF. In DNA form, the CDR3 reads TGTGCCAGCAGCTTAGGACAGGGGTCGGGGGACTATGGCTACACCTTC.

The chain couples TRBV29-1 to TRBJ1-1, with unresolved D. This CDR3 contains 13 residues. Germline V gene sequence: CDR1 SQVTM, CDR2 ANQGSEA. V shed 4 bases and J shed 1 base, with 10 bases lying between them. CDR3: CSVVSQKNTEAFF. The CDR3 DNA is TGCAGCGTTGTGTCACAGAAGAACACTGAAGCTTTCTTT.

The chain combines TRBV7-2 with TRBJ2-5; D remains ambiguous. V gave up 4 bases and J gave up 5 bases, with 14 bases separating them. The CDR3 has 14 amino acids. Germline V gene data show CDR1 as SGHTA and CDR2 as FQGNSA. CDR3 region: CASSSADRRETQYF. The CDR3 nucleotides read TGTGCCAGCAGCTCGGCCGACCGGCGGGAGACCCAGTACTTC. The full variable domain, with the rest looked up from reference TRBV7-2 and TRBJ2-5, is GAGVSQSPSNKVTEKGKDVELRCDPISGHTALYWYRQSLGQGLEFLIYFQGNSAPDKSGLPSDRFSAERTGGSVSTLTIQRTQQEDSAVYLCASSSADRRETQYFGPGTRLLVL.

The V gene is TRBV7-3, the J gene TRBJ1-2; 8 positions match TRBD1. J lost 8 bases, V lost 5 bases, and 7 bases had no gene match. The CDR3 extends over 13 amino acids. CDR1 is SGHTA and CDR2 is FQGTGA in the germline V gene. CDR3 in DNA: TGTGCCAGCAGCCCAGGGGGCGTGGGCGGCTACACCTTC. Translation: CASSPGGVGGYTF.